The rows below give T cell receptor beta chains drawn from one sample of a study of shared T cell receptors in the human thymus. Clones were read by immunoSEQ multiplex PCR, and TCRdb kept only the in-frame ones, dropping some. The data show just under 550,000 clones, about 84% seen once. In addition, the sample was reused for a study of human thymus T cells.

The specimen sequenced was thymocytes. Receptors originate from a boy less than two years old with a congenital heart defect. The CDR3 runs from the conserved cysteine through the conserved F or W. A D gene is named only where the DNA matches it firmly. Expanded clones are given a class, and other clones once, few, many or no size at all.

d_gene	len	v_gene	abundance	j_gene	CDR3aa	CDR3nt
TRBD1	16	TRBV27	-	TRBJ2-1	CASRDSGTGNYNEQFF	TGTGCCAGCAGAGACTCCGGGACAGGGAATTACAATGAGCAGTTCTTC
-	13	TRBV9	-	TRBJ2-7	CASGSGLSYEQYF	TGTGCCAGCGGATCAGGTCTCTCCTACGAGCAGTACTTC
-	15	TRBV28	few	TRBJ1-1	CASSSPTRAGTEAFF	TGTGCCAGCAGTTCCCCGACCCGCGCCGGGACTGAAGCTTTCTTT
-	17	TRBV30	-	TRBJ1-2	CAWNFPSPRDRNYGYTF	TGTGCCTGGAACTTTCCCTCGCCCAGGGATCGGAACTATGGCTACACCTTC
TRBD1	15	TRBV11-3	few	TRBJ1-1	CASSVVYRGFTEAFF	TGTGCCAGCAGCGTAGTCTACAGGGGTTTCACTGAAGCTTTCTTT
-	14	TRBV10-3	-	TRBJ1-5	CAISGAVSNQPQHF	TGTGCCATCAGTGGGGCAGTTAGCAATCAGCCCCAGCATTTT
-	14	TRBV6-5	once	TRBJ2-5	CASTTKDWSRTQYF	TGTGCCAGCACCACAAAGGACTGGTCCAGGACCCAGTACTTC
TRBD2	15	TRBV6-1	-	TRBJ2-7	CASRVGLAASYEQYF	TGTGCCAGCAGGGTGGGACTAGCAGCGTCGTACGAGCAGTACTTC
-	18	TRBV5-4	-	TRBJ2-5	CASSWAPTSQPTQETQYF	TGTGCCAGCAGCTGGGCCCCTACCAGCCAGCCCACCCAAGAGACCCAGTACTTC
TRBD1	15	TRBV28	-	TRBJ2-7	CASSPPQGAHDEQYF	TGTGCCAGCAGTCCTCCCCAGGGGGCCCATGATGAGCAGTACTTC
TRBD2	14	TRBV7-8	-	TRBJ2-1	CASSLGLSYNEQFF	TGTGCCAGCAGCTTGGGACTATCGTACAATGAGCAGTTCTTC
TRBD1	13	TRBV7-2	-	TRBJ2-7	CASSPGTGYEQYF	TGTGCCAGCAGCCCCGGGACAGGATACGAGCAGTACTTC
TRBD2	17	TRBV7-9	-	TRBJ2-7	CASSLVGLAGGPHEQYF	TGTGCCAGCAGCTTAGTCGGGCTAGCGGGAGGGCCCCACGAGCAGTACTTC
TRBD2	16	TRBV7-6	-	TRBJ2-1	CASSSGLAGPYNEQFF	TGTGCCAGCAGCTCCGGACTAGCGGGGCCCTACAATGAGCAGTTCTTC
TRBD2	18	TRBV4-3	-	TRBJ2-1	CASSEGLAGEFDYNEQFF	TGCGCCAGCAGCGAAGGACTAGCGGGAGAATTTGACTACAATGAGCAGTTCTTC
TRBD2	20	TRBV4-1	-	TRBJ2-1	CASSQDKGLAGPPWFDEQFF	TGCGCCAGCAGCCAAGATAAGGGGCTAGCGGGACCCCCCTGGTTCGATGAGCAGTTCTTC
TRBD1	14	TRBV10-3	few	TRBJ2-1	CAIRDRFFDNEQFF	TGTGCCATCAGGGACAGGTTCTTTGACAATGAGCAGTTCTTC
-	15	TRBV5-1	-	TRBJ2-1	CASSLSWVAVHEQFF	TGCGCCAGCAGCTTGTCGTGGGTAGCCGTCCATGAGCAGTTCTTC
-	12	TRBV27	-	TRBJ2-7	CASSPSSYEQYF	TGTGCCAGCAGCCCCAGCTCCTACGAGCAGTACTTC
TRBD2	20	TRBV6-1	-	TRBJ2-3	CASSEGTSGRGGMDTDTQYF	TGTGCCAGCAGTGAAGGGACTAGCGGGAGGGGCGGGATGGACACAGATACGCAGTATTTT
TRBD2	18	TRBV6-1	-	TRBJ2-3	CASSEAVTSFSSRDTQYF	TGTGCCAGCAGTGAAGCGGTGACTAGCTTCTCAAGCCGGGATACGCAGTATTTT
TRBD2	15	TRBV4-3	-	TRBJ2-4	CASSPQAGGPVFQYF	TGCGCCAGCAGTCCCCAGGCGGGAGGGCCTGTATTTCAGTACTTC